A single sample is the source of the 15 T cell receptor beta chains below, sequenced in a study of CD8+ T cells in alopecia areata. cDNA prepared by RNA extraction and subsequent reverse transcription served as the template for sequencing. Sequenced by immunoSEQ multiplex PCR; TCRdb stores in-frame clones only, minus some. This table holds approximately 180,000 clones, 60% found once. Treatment noted: oral pan-JAK inhibitor, 5-10 mg twice daily. The sample here was CD4+ T cells sorted from blood, taken at week 24, from a patient treated with tofacitinib. The receptors stem from a human donor with alopecia areata.

V gene TRBV30 combines with J gene TRBJ2-5, with TRBD1 as a possible D gene (5 bases). The CDR3 is 16 residues long. CDR1 is GTSNPN, CDR2 SVGIG, per germline (reference sequence). The ends were cut back, 0 bases at V and 1 base at J, with 15 bases in the middle. The CDR3 region is CAWSVLAGISQETQYF. Here the CDR3 DNA reads TGTGCCTGGAGTGTACTGGCAGGGATCTCCCAAGAGACCCAGTACTTC.

This chain uses TRBV30 with TRBJ2-5; 7 positions agree with TRBD1. CDR3 length equals 17 residues. Losses at the gene ends were 8 bases for V and 2 bases for J; bases not matched to a gene: 20. Germline values: CDR1 GTSNPN, CDR2 SVGIG (reference sequence). CDR3 region: CAGTLGQPSVLQETQYF. The CDR3 nucleotides read TGTGCCGGCACCCTGGGACAGCCCTCAGTCCTGCAAGAGACCCAGTACTTC.

V is TRBV13 and J is TRBJ2-5; D unclear. The CDR3 contains 13 residues. Germline loops: CDR1 PRHDT, CDR2 FYEKMQ (reference sequence). Trimming shortened V by 3 bases and J by 2 bases, and 7 bases separated the two germline ends. The CDR3 here is CASSFTPQETQYF. The CDR3 coding sequence is TGTGCCAGCAGCTTCACACCACAAGAGACCCAGTACTTC.

V and J are TRBV7-2 and TRBJ2-3, with 7 positions matching TRBD1. Germline V gene lookup returns CDR1 SGHTA and CDR2 FQGNSA. The length of the CDR3 is 15 residues. V shed 5 bases and J 1 base; nucleotides not matched to a gene: 6. The CDR3 DNA reads TGTGCCAGCAGCCCACGGACAGGAGGCACAGATACGCAGTATTTT. This codes for CASSPRTGGTDTQYF. Filled out from reference TRBV7-2 and TRBJ2-3, the complete variable domain reads GAGVSQSPSNKVTEKGKDVELRCDPISGHTALYWYRQSLGQGLEFLIYFQGNSAPDKSGLPSDRFSAERTGGSVSTLTIQRTQQEDSAVYLCASSPRTGGTDTQYFGPGTRLTVL.

This clone was detected only a few times. The chain employs TRBV11-2 and TRBJ1-1; D ambiguous. Trimming left V 0 bases short and J 4 bases short, with 3 bases between. The CDR3 contains 12 residues. From germline, CDR1 is SGHAT and CDR2 FQNNGV. The CDR3 loop is CASSLDRTEAFF. DNA for the CDR3: TGTGCCAGCAGCTTAGATCGCACTGAAGCTTTCTTT.

V usage is TRBV30 and J usage is TRBJ2-7; 8 bases match TRBD2. The J segment lost 0 bases and the V segment lost 3 bases, leaving 4 bases of the junction unmatched. The CDR3 spans 14 residues. Looked up from germline, CDR1 is GTSNPN and CDR2 is SVGIG (reference sequence). The CDR3 DNA reads TGTGCCTGGAGCGTTGGGACTAGCTCCTACGAGCAGTACTTC. This sequence encodes CAWSVGTSSYEQYF.

The chain combines TRBV25-1 with TRBJ2-1; unclear D gene. CDR1 MGHDK and CDR2 SYGVNS come from the germline V gene. The CDR3 runs 15 residues. V gave up 5 bases and J gave up 0 bases, with 11 bases separating them. The CDR3 region has the DNA TGTGCCAGCAGTCTCTTATCGAGCTCCTACAATGAGCAGTTCTTC. Protein sequence: CASSLLSSSYNEQFF.

The J gene is TRBJ1-1, the V gene TRBV29-1; D perhaps matches TRBD1 (6 bases). Germline CDR1 is SQVTM and CDR2 is ANQGSEA. The V and J ends lost 7 bases and 2 bases respectively, with 14 bases between them. The CDR3 loop spans 13 amino acids. The CDR3 reads CSAVDRVNTEAFF. DNA of the CDR3: TGCAGCGCTGTGGACAGAGTTAACACTGAAGCTTTCTTT.

This chain's CDR3 is CASSPGLTNSPLHF. CDR3 DNA sequence: TGTGCCAGCAGTCCGGGACTGACGAATTCACCCCTCCACTTT. This chain connects TRBV7-3 to TRBJ1-6; weak D call: TRBD1 (5 bases). V lost 6 bases to trimming and J lost 7 bases, with 13 bases between them. This CDR3 region has 14 residues. CDR1 is SGHTA, CDR2 FQGTGA, per germline.

This rearrangement joins TRBV29-1 to TRBJ2-5; no clear D gene. Looked up from germline, CDR1 is SQVTM and CDR2 is ANQGSEA. The CDR3 spans 12 residues. V lost 6 bases, J lost 2 bases, and 10 bases lay in between. The CDR3 reads CSVTPVQETQYF. As DNA, the CDR3 is TGCAGCGTGACGCCGGTGCAAGAGACCCAGTACTTC.

The chain joins TRBV20-1 to TRBJ2-2; D may be TRBD1 (5 bases). Deletions cut 4 bases from V and 6 bases from J, with 6 bases between. The CDR3 extends over 11 amino acids. Germline CDR1 is DFQATT and CDR2 is SNEGSKA (reference sequence). This chain's CDR3 is CSAIQAGELFF. The CDR3 coding sequence is TGCAGTGCTATACAGGCCGGGGAGCTGTTTTTT.

This clone was detected many times. The V and J genes are TRBV12-5 and TRBJ1-6; D remains unclear. Deletions cut 7 bases from V and 4 bases from J, with 11 bases between. This CDR3 has 14 amino acids. Germline CDR1 reads LGHNT; CDR2 reads FRNRAP. The CDR3 region is CASAPIGYNSPLHF. CDR3 in DNA: TGTGCTAGTGCCCCCATTGGGTATAATTCACCCCTCCACTTT. The whole variable domain, filled in from reference TRBV12-5 and TRBJ1-6, reads DARVTQTPRHKVTEMGQEVTMRCQPILGHNTVFWYRQTMMQGLELLAYFRNRAPLDDSGMPKDRFSAEMPDATLATLKIQPSEPRDSAVYFCASAPIGYNSPLHFGNGTRLTVT.

This chain connects TRBV7-9 to TRBJ1-1, with unresolved D. Germline CDR1 SEHNR, CDR2 FQNEAQ (reference sequence). There are 12 residues in the CDR3. V lost 5 bases, J lost 11 bases, and 15 bases lay in between. The CDR3 sequence: CASSTRSRTAFF. The CDR3 nucleotides read TGTGCCAGCAGCACCCGATCTCGCACTGCTTTCTTT.

This clone was picked up a small number of times. The chain combines TRBV7-2 with TRBJ2-7; D not resolved. V lost 2 bases, J lost 3 bases, and 5 bases lay in between. The germline V gene encodes CDR1 SGHTA and CDR2 FQGNSA. This CDR3 spans 12 amino acids. CDR3 loop: CASSLSYYEQYF. The CDR3 region has the DNA TGTGCCAGCAGCTTATCATACTACGAGCAGTACTTC.

This clone appeared a single time. This chain links TRBV11-1 with TRBJ1-6, with 8 bases fitting TRBD1. The CDR3 extends over 13 amino acids. Germline V gene lookup returns CDR1 SGHAT and CDR2 FQDESV (reference sequence). V dropped 5 bases and J dropped 8; count of bases not matched to a gene: 2. In DNA form, the CDR3 reads TGTGCCAGCAGCGGACAGGGCTATTCACCCCTCCACTTT. Its protein is CASSGQGYSPLHF.